These 11 T cell receptor beta chains share one sample of origin, sequenced in a study of T cells in Graves' hyperthyroidism and ophthalmopathy. The TCR beta CDR3 regions underwent amplification using RNA transcripts as the source. The HTBI primer set drove a first-round RT-PCR of the TCR CDR3. From the multiplex PCR reads, TCRdb called clonotypes with MiXCR, one entry per CDR3 protein. This sample has approximately 870,000 distinct CDR3 sequences, with approximately 40% found just once. Sequencing was carried out using blood. These receptors all stem from a man between 18 and 35 years old with Graves' hyperthyroidism.

This chain joins TRBV20-1 and TRBJ1-4; maybe TRBD1 (5 bases). Germline V gene sequence: CDR1 DFQATT, CDR2 SNEGSKA (reference sequence). The CDR3 length is 15 residues. The V and J ends lost 0 bases and 8 bases respectively, with 16 bases between them. CDR3 bases: TGCAGTGCTAGAGATCGTGGCAGGGAGAACGAAAAACTGTTTTTT. It is translated as CSARDRGRENEKLFF.

As for this clonotype: A read error may account for a junction end that differs from germline. The V gene is TRBV5-5, the J gene TRBJ2-7; 9 bases fit TRBD2. Germline assignment: CDR1 SGHKS and CDR2 YYEKEE (reference sequence). The CDR3 spans 16 residues. The CDR3 loop is CASSLLPAAGGGEQYF. CDR3 bases: TGCGCCAGCAGCCTCCTCCCTGCAGCGGGAGGAGGAGAGCAGTACTTC.

Concerning this clonotype itself: The junction and the germline gene differ at one end; a read error may be behind it. The V gene is TRBV10-3, the J gene TRBJ2-7; perhaps TRBD1 as D (5 bases). CDR1 and CDR2 from the germline V gene are ENHRY and SYGVKD. The CDR3 runs 13 residues. The CDR3 DNA is TGTGCCAGCAGTTTTGACAGTCTCTACGAGCAGTACTTC. It yields the protein CASSFDSLYEQYF.

This rearrangement joins TRBV12-3 or TRBV12-4 to TRBJ2-7, with D unclear. The V gene lost 7 bases and the J gene lost 6 bases, with 13 bases spanning the gap. The CDR3 extends over 12 amino acids. This CDR3 reads CASTSGEREQYF. The CDR3 bases are TGTGCCAGCACCAGTGGAGAACGCGAGCAGTACTTC.

This clonotype was counted only a few times. V and J are TRBV20-1 and TRBJ2-7, with D uncertain. There are 11 residues in the CDR3. The V gene's germline CDR1 is DFQATT and CDR2 SNEGSKA (reference sequence). Trimming removed 3 bases from V and 2 bases from J, with 5 bases in between. The CDR3 DNA is TGCAGTGCTAGTTCTCCCTACGAGCAGTACTTC. The encoded protein is CSASSPYEQYF.

On this clonotype itself: One end of the junction varies from germline; a read error may be responsible. V gene TRBV14 combines with J gene TRBJ1-1; tentatively, D is TRBD1 (5 bases). This CDR3 comprises 14 residues. The germline CDR1 and CDR2 sequences are SGHDN and FVKESK. The CDR3 reads CASSRYDRDPDPHF. The DNA for the CDR3 is TGTGCCAGCAGCCGGTACGACCGGGACCCCGATCCCCACTTT.

This chain joins TRBV19 and TRBJ1-1; TRBD1 agrees at 8 bases. Germline CDR1 and CDR2: LNHDA and SQIVND (reference sequence). The CDR3 consists of 12 residues. V trimming: 3 bases; J trimming: 8 bases; junction bases outside the gene matches: 2. The CDR3 loop is CASSIRTGEAFF. CDR3 coding DNA: TGTGCCAGTAGTATTCGGACAGGGGAAGCTTTCTTT.

As to this clonotype: The conserved final phenylalanine or tryptophan is absent from the CDR3, which likely points to a read error. The DNA is left out, because the CDR3 cannot be placed on it with certainty; the CDR3 is given as TCRdb lists it. The genes are TRBV7-3 and TRBJ2-6; TRBD1 was called by the table and not checked on the DNA. The CDR3 is 10 amino acids in total, end residues counted. Germline loops: CDR1 SGHTA, CDR2 FQGTGA. The CDR3 spells CASSSFSGGT.

This clonotype was picked up a small number of times. The rearrangement joins TRBV6-6 to TRBJ1-1, with D unresolved. Trimming removed 6 bases at V and 11 bases at J, with 16 bases between. The CDR3 covers 12 residues. Germline V gene sequence: CDR1 MNHNY, CDR2 SVGAGI (reference sequence). CDR3 loop: CASSMVDGAAFF. The CDR3 nucleotides read TGTGCCAGCAGCATGGTGGATGGAGCGGCTTTCTTT.

As for this clonotype: One end of the junction does not line up with germline, which may come from a read error. This sequence joins TRBV7-2 and TRBJ1-1, with TRBD1 as a possible D gene (6 bases). The CDR3 has 13 amino acids. Germline CDR1 reads SGHTA; CDR2 reads FQGNSA. The CDR3 DNA reads as TGTGCCAGCAGATTAGACAGGATGACTGAAGCTTTCTTT. It encodes CASRLDRMTEAFF. The full variable domain, its missing parts supplied by reference TRBV7-2 and TRBJ1-1, is GAGVSQSPSNKVTEKGKDVELRCDPISGHTALYWYRQSLGQGLEFLIYFQGNSAPDKSGLPSDRFSAERTGGSVSTLTIQRTQQEDSAVYLCASRLDRMTEAFFGQGTRLTVV.

This clonotype was seen ten or more times. CDR3 protein: CASSEGQGAGKLFF. The CDR3 DNA follows: TGTGCCAGCAGTGAAGGACAGGGGGCAGGGAAACTGTTTTTT. The V call is TRBV12-3 or TRBV12-4, the J call TRBJ1-4; TRBD1 matches 11 bases. With 5 bases clipped from V and 11 bases from J, the junction kept 7 bases outside the gene matches. There are 14 residues in the CDR3.